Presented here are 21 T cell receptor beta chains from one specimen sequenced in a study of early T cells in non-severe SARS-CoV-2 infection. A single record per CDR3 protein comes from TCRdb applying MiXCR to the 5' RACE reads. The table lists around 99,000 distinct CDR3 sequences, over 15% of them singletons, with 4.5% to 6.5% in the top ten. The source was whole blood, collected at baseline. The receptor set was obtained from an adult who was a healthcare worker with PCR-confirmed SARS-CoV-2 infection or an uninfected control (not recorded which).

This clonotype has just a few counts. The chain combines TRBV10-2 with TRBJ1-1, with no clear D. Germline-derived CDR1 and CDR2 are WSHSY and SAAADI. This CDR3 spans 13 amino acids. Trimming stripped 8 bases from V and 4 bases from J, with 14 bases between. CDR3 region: CASGKDEVTEAFF. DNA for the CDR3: TGCGCCAGCGGTAAGGACGAGGTCACTGAAGCTTTCTTT.

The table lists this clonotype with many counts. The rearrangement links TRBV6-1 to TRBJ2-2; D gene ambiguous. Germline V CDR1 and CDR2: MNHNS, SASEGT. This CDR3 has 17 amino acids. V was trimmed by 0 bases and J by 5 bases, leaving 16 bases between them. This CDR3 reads CASSEAIPNPGTGELFF. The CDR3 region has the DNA TGTGCCAGCAGTGAAGCAATCCCCAACCCCGGTACCGGGGAGCTGTTTTTT.

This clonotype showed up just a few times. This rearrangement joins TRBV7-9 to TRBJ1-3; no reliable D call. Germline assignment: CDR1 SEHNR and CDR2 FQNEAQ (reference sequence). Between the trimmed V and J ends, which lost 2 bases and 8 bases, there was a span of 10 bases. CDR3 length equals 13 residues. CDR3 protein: CASSLPPGDTIYF. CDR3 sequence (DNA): TGTGCCAGCAGCTTACCCCCCGGAGACACCATATATTTT.

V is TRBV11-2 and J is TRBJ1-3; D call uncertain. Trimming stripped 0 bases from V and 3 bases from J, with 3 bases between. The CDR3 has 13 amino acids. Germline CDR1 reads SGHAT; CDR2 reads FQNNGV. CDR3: CASSLEDGNTIYF. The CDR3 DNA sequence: TGTGCCAGCAGCTTAGAGGATGGAAACACCATATATTTT.

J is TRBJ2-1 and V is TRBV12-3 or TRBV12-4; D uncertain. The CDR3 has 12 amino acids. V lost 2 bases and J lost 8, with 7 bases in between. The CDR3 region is CASSLRPYEQFF. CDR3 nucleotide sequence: TGTGCCAGCAGTTTACGGCCCTATGAGCAGTTCTTC.

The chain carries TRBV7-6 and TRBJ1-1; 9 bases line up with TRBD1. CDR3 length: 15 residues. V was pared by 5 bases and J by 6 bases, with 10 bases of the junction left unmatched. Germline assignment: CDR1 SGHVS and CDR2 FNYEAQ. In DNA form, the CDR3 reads TGTGCCAGCAGCACCCCGGGACAGGGTGGCGCTGAAGCTTTCTTT. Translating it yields CASSTPGQGGAEAFF.

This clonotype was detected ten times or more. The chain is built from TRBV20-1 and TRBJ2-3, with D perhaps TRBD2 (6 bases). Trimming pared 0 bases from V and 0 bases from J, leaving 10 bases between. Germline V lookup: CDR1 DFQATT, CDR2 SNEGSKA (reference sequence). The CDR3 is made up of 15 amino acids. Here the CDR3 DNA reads TGCAGTGCTAGAGAAGGCGGGGCTAGCACAGATACGCAGTATTTT. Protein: CSAREGGASTDTQYF.

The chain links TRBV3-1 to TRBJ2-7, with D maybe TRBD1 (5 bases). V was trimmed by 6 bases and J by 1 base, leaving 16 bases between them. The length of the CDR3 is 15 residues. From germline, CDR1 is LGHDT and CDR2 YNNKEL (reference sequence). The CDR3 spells CASSRDSQVSYEQYF. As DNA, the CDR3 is TGTGCCAGCAGTCGCGACAGTCAGGTGTCCTACGAGCAGTACTTC.

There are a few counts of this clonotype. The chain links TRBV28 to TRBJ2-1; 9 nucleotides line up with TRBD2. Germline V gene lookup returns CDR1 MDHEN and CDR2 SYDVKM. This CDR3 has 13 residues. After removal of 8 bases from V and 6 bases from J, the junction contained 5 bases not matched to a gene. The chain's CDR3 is CASGGRARNEQFF. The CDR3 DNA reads TGTGCCAGCGGCGGGAGGGCCCGCAATGAGCAGTTCTTC.

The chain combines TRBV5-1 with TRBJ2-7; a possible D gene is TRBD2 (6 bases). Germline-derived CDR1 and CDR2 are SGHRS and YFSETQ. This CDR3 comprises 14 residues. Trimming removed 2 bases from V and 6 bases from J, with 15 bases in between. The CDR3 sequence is CASSLSPQEGEQYF. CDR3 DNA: TGCGCCAGCAGCTTAAGCCCACAGGAGGGCGAGCAGTACTTC.

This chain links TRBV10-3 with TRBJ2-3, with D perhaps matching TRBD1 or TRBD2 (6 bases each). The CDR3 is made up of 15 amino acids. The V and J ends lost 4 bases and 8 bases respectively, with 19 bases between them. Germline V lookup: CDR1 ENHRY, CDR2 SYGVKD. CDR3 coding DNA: TGTGCCATCAGTGCCTTTGGGGGGCGTGTTGGTACGCAGTATTTT. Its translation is CAISAFGGRVGTQYF.

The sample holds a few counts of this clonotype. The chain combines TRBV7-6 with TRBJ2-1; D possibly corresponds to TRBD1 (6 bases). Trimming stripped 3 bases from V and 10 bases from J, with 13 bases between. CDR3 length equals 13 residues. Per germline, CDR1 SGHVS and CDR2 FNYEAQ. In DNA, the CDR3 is TGTGCCAGCAGCTTGGGGGCTTCCAGGGAGCAGTTCTTC. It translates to CASSLGASREQFF.

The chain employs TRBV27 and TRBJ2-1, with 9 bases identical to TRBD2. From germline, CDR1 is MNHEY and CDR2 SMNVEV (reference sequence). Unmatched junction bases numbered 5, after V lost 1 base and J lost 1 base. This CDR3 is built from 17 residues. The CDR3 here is CASSLYSGRTSYNEQFF. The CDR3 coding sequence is TGTGCCAGCAGTTTATATAGCGGGAGAACTTCCTACAATGAGCAGTTCTTC.

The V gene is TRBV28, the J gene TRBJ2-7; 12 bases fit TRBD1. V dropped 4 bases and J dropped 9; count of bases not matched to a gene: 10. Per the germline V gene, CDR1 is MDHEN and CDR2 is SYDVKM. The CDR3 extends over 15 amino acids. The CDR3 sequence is CASSSSGTGGFRQYF. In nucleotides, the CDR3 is TGTGCCAGCAGTTCCTCCGGGACAGGGGGCTTTAGGCAGTACTTC.

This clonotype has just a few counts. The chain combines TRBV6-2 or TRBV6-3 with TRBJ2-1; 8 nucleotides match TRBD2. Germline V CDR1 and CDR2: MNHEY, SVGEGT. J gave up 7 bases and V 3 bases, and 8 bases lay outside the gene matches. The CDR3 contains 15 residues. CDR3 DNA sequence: TGTGCCAGCAGTTATTTGGCGGGAGGCCTGAATGAGCAGTTCTTC. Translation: CASSYLAGGLNEQFF.

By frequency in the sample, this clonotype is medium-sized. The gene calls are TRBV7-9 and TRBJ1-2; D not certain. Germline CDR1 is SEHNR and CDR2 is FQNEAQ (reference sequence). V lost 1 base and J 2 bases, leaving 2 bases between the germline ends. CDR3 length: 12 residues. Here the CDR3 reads CASSLENYGYTF. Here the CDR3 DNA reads TGTGCCAGCAGCTTAGAGAACTATGGCTACACCTTC.

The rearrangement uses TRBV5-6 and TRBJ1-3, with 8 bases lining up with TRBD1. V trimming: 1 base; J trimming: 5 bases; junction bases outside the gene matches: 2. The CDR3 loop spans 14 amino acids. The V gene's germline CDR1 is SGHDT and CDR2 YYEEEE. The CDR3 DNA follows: TGTGCCAGCAGCTTGCAGGGGGCGAGAAACACCATATATTTT. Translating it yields CASSLQGARNTIYF.

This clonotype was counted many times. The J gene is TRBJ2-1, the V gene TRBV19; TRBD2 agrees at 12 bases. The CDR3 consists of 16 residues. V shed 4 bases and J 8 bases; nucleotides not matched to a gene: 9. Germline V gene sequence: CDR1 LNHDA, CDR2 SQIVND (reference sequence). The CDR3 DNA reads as TGTGCCAGTAGTAAGCTAGCGGGAGGGGCAGCCTATGAGCAGTTCTTC. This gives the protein CASSKLAGGAAYEQFF.

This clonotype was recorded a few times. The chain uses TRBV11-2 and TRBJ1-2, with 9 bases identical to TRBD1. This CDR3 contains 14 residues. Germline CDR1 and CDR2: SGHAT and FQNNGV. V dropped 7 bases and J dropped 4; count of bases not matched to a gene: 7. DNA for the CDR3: TGTGCCAGCACCTTCATGGACAGGGGCTATGGCTACACCTTC. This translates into CASTFMDRGYGYTF.

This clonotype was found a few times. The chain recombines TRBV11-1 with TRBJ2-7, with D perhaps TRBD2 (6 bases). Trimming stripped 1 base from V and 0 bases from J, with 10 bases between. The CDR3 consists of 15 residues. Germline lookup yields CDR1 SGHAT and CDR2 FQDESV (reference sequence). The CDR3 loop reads CASSLGGGFSYEQYF. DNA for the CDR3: TGTGCCAGCAGCTTAGGTGGGGGGTTCTCCTACGAGCAGTACTTC.

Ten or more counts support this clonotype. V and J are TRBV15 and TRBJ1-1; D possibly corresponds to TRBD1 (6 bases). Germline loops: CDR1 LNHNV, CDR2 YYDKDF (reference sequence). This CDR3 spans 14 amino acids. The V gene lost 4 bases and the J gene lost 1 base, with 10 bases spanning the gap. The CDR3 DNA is TGTGCCACCAGCACTCAGGGGAAGAACACTGAAGCTTTCTTT. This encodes CATSTQGKNTEAFF.